A selection of T cell receptor beta chains follows, all from one sample in a study of radiation and T cells in renal cell carcinoma. Only in-frame clones appear in the TCRdb table, and some are missing; sequencing was by immunoSEQ multiplex PCR. The sample lists 150,000 or so clones, 88% occurring once. Here the sequenced sample was blood, taken from a patient whose treatment included radiotherapy and nephrectomy. These receptor sequences come from a woman in her seventies with renal cell carcinoma. CDR3s include the opening cysteine and the closing phenylalanine or tryptophan. The D gene is left open where the match is weak. Some rows have no size entry. The others give once, few or many, or a class for an expanded clone.

v_call,j_call,d_call,clone_size,cdr3_nt,cdr3_aa
TRBV2,TRBJ1-2,TRBD1,NA,TGTGCCAGCAGTATTAGACAGGGGCGAAACTATGGCTACACCTTC,CASSIRQGRNYGYTF
TRBV18,TRBJ1-1,NA,few,TGTGCCAGCTCAGCAAACATGGGGAGAATGAACACTGAAGCTTTCTTT,CASSANMGRMNTEAFF
TRBV5-1,TRBJ2-3,NA,NA,TGCGCCAGCAGCATCCGGGCCCAAGATACGCAGTATTTT,CASSIRAQDTQYF
TRBV19,TRBJ1-6,NA,NA,TGTGCCTCAACTAACGCGGGGTATAATTCACCCCTCCACTTT,CASTNAGYNSPLHF
TRBV7-3,TRBJ1-1,NA,NA,TGTGCCAGCAGAATAACCGGGACAAACTCTGAAGCTTTCTTT,CASRITGTNSEAFF
TRBV6-5,TRBJ1-6,TRBD1,NA,TGTGCCAGCAGTTACCGCTCGACAGGGGGCGTTTCACCCCTCCACTTT,CASSYRSTGGVSPLHF
TRBV7-7,TRBJ2-2,NA,NA,TGTGCTAGCAGCTCTGGGCGGGGGCCTTCGAACACCGGGGAGCTGTTTTTT,CASSSGRGPSNTGELFF
TRBV7-2,TRBJ1-1,NA,NA,TGTGTCAGCAGCTTACTGGAAGCAGGGGCCTTGAACACTGAAGCTTTCTTT,CVSSLLEAGALNTEAFF
TRBV28,TRBJ2-2,NA,NA,TGTGCCAGCAGTTTAACCGTTTTTACCGGGGAGCTGTTTTTT,CASSLTVFTGELFF
TRBV5-1,TRBJ2-7,TRBD1,NA,TGCGCCAGCAGCTGGTTCTCCGGGACAGCCTACGAGCAGTACTTC,CASSWFSGTAYEQYF
TRBV7-6,TRBJ2-5,NA,NA,TGTGCCAGCAGCCCCCGGGGAGAGACCCAGTACTTC,CASSPRGETQYF
TRBV19,TRBJ1-1,TRBD1,NA,TGTGCCAGTACCTCACAGGGGGCAAGGACTGAAGCTTTCTTT,CASTSQGARTEAFF